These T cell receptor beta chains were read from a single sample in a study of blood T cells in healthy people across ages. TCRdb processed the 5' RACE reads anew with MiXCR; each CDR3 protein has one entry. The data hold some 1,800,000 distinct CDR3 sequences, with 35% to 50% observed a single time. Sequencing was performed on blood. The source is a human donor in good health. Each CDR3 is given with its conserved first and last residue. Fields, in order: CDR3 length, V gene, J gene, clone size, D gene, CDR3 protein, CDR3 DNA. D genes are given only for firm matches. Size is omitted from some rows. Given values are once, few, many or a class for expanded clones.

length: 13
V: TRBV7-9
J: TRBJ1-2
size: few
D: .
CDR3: CASSFPLTDGYTF
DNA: TGTGCCAGCAGCTTTCCTCTCACCGATGGCTACACCTTC

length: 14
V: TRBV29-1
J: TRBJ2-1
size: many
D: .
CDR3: CSVEWSSSYNEQFF
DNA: TGCAGCGTTGAGTGGAGCAGCTCCTACAATGAGCAGTTCTTC

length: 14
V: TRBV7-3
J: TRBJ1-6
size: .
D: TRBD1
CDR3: CASSSGTGGTPLHF
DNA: TGTGCCAGCAGCTCCGGGACAGGGGGGACACCCCTCCACTTT

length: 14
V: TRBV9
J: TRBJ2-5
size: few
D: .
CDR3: CASSHGWGEETQYF
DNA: TGTGCCAGCAGCCACGGATGGGGGGAGGAGACCCAGTACTTC

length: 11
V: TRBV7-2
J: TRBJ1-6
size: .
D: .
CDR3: CASSQAGTHHF
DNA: TGTGCCAGCAGCCAGGCCGGGACACACCACTTT

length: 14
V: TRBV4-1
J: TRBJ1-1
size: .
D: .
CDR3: CACGGRFMNTEAFF
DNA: TGCGCGTGCGGGGGTCGTTTCATGAACACTGAAGCTTTCTTT

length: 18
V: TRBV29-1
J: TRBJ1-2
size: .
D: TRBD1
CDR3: CSVEVGAYRGGTRNGYTF
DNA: TGCAGCGTTGAAGTGGGTGCCTACAGGGGTGGAACTAGGAATGGCTACACCTTC

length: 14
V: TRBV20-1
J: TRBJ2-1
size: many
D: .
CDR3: CSVDSGSSYNEQFF
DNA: TGCAGTGTTGATAGCGGAAGCTCCTACAATGAGCAGTTCTTC

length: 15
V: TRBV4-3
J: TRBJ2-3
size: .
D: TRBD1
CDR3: CASSQDNRGLGTLYF
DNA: TGCGCCAGCAGCCAAGATAACAGGGGGCTTGGTACGCTGTATTTT

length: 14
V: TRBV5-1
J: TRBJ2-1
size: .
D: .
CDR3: CASSLGAGDDEQFF
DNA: TGCGCCAGCAGCTTGGGGGCAGGGGACGATGAGCAGTTCTTC

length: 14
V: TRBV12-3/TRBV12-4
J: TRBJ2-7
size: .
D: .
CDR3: CASSLRGTAYEQYF
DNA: TGTGCCAGCAGTTTGAGAGGGACCGCCTACGAGCAGTACTTC

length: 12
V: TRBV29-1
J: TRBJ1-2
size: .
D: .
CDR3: CSVDQQGYGYTF
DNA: TGCAGCGTTGATCAGCAGGGCTATGGCTACACCTTC

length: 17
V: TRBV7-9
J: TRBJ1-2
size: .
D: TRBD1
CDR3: CASSLVGRPGGNYGYTF
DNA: TGTGCCAGCAGCTTAGTGGGCCGCCCAGGGGGGAACTATGGCTACACCTTC

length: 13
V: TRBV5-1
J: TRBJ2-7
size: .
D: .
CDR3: CASSLGTISGQYF
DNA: TGCGCCAGCAGCTTGGGGACAATCTCCGGGCAGTACTTC

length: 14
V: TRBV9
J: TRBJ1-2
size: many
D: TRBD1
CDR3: CASSLRDRDYGYTF
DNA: TGTGCCAGCAGCCTCCGGGACAGGGACTATGGCTACACCTTC

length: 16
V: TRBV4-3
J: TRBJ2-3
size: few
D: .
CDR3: CASSQEIRVETDTQYF
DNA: TGCGCCAGCAGCCAAGAAATCAGGGTGGAGACAGATACGCAGTATTTT

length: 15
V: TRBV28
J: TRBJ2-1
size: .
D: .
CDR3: CASSPLGGQEIRQFF
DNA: TGTGCCAGCAGTCCATTAGGAGGGCAGGAAATAAGGCAGTTCTTC

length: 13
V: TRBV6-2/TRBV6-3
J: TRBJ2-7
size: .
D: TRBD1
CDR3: CASRGTVPYEQYF
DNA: TGTGCCAGCCGAGGGACAGTGCCCTACGAGCAGTACTTC

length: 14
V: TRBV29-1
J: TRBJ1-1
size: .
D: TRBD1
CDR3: CRVEVTGGGTEAFF
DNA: TGCAGAGTTGAGGTGACAGGGGGAGGCACTGAAGCTTTCTTT

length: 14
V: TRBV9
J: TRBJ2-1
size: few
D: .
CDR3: CASSVARASNEQFF
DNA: TGTGCCAGCAGCGTAGCTAGAGCGAGCAATGAGCAGTTCTTC

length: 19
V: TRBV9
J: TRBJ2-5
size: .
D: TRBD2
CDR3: CASSETRLAGVQYQETQYF
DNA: TGTGCCAGCAGTGAGACCCGGCTAGCGGGGGTCCAGTACCAAGAGACCCAGTACTTC

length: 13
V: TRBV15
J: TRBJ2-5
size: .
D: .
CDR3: CATSRDGRETQYF
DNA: TGTGCCACCAGCAGAGATGGGAGAGAGACCCAGTACTTC

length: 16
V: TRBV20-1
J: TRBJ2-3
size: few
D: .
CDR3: CSASPSGVLSTDTQYF
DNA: TGCAGTGCCTCCCCCTCCGGGGTTTTGAGCACAGATACGCAGTATTTT

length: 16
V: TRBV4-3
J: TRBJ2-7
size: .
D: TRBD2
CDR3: CASSQPTSGGAYEQYF
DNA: TGCGCCAGCAGCCAACCCACTAGCGGGGGGGCTTACGAGCAGTACTTC

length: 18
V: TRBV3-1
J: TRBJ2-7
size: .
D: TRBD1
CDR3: CASSPLPGQGAGHYEQYF
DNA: TGTGCCAGCAGCCCACTTCCGGGACAGGGGGCGGGCCACTACGAGCAGTACTTC

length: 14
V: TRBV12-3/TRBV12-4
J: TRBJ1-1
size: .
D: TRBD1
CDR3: CASSKTGPPGEAFF
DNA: TGTGCCAGCAGCAAGACAGGGCCCCCAGGTGAAGCTTTCTTT

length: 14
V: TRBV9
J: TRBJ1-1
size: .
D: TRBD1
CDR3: CASSNGQGYTEAFF
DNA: TGTGCCAGCAGCAATGGACAGGGTTACACTGAAGCTTTCTTT

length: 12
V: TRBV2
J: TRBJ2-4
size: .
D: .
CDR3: CASSLQDNEQYF
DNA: TGTGCCAGCAGTCTACAGGACAATGAGCAGTACTTC